The 6 T cell receptor beta chains given below trace back to one sample, sequenced in a study of early T cells in non-severe SARS-CoV-2 infection. TCRdb re-derived calls from the 5' RACE reads in MiXCR, one entry per CDR3 protein. The data show 90,000 to 100,000 distinct CDR3 sequences, over 10% seen once. Sequenced input: whole blood. These receptors came from an adult who was a healthcare worker with PCR-confirmed SARS-CoV-2 infection or an uninfected control (not recorded which).

For this clonotype: At one boundary the junction diverges from the germline segment, which might be a read error. This chain uses TRBV7-7 with TRBJ2-1; D ambiguous. The germline gives CDR1 SSHAT, CDR2 FNYEAQ (reference sequence). The CDR3 is made up of 14 amino acids. The CDR3, as DNA: TGTGCTAGCAGCTTAGTAGACTCTTATTGTTCGCAGTTCTTC. Amino acids: CASSLVDSYCSQFF.

The gene calls are TRBV20-1 and TRBJ2-3, with a possible D match to TRBD2 (5 bases). The V and J ends lost 3 bases and 1 base respectively, with 11 bases between them. The germline V gene has CDR1 DFQATT and CDR2 SNEGSKA (reference sequence). The CDR3 sequence is 14 residues long. CDR3 protein: CSASRRAGTDTQYF. DNA of the CDR3: TGCAGTGCTAGCAGGCGAGCGGGCACAGATACGCAGTATTTT.

A few counts support this clonotype. CDR3: CASSSSNRGLRTDTQYF. DNA of the CDR3: TGTGCCAGCAGCTCCTCAAACAGGGGCCTGAGGACAGATACGCAGTATTTT. This rearrangement joins TRBV7-9 to TRBJ2-3; 7 nucleotides line up with TRBD1. The CDR3 contains 17 residues. Germline CDR1 reads SEHNR; CDR2 reads FQNEAQ (reference sequence). With 4 bases clipped from V and 3 bases from J, the junction kept 13 bases outside the gene matches.

CDR3 sequence reads: CASSLVGTAREQYF. The DNA of the CDR3 is TGTGCCAGCAGCTTAGTTGGGACAGCTCGGGAGCAGTACTTC. This chain connects TRBV7-2 to TRBJ2-7; 7 bases agree with TRBD1. V lost 1 base, J lost 7 bases, and 7 bases stayed unmatched. Germline V gene data show CDR1 as SGHTA and CDR2 as FQGNSA. The CDR3 contains 14 residues.

This chain joins TRBV7-2 and TRBJ2-1; 13 nucleotides line up with TRBD2. V lost 5 bases and J lost 0; bases outside the gene matches: 13. The CDR3 contains 20 residues. Germline V gene data show CDR1 as SGHTA and CDR2 as FQGNSA. The CDR3 loop reads CASSKQKTSGGQSSYNEQFF. In DNA form, the CDR3 reads TGTGCCAGCAGCAAACAAAAGACTAGCGGGGGGCAGAGCTCCTACAATGAGCAGTTCTTC.

The CDR3 loop reads CASSYGRQGLYEQYF. The DNA for the CDR3 is TGTGCCAGCAGTTACGGCAGACAGGGGTTGTACGAGCAGTACTTC. The chain couples TRBV6-5 to TRBJ2-7; 8 bases match TRBD1. J was trimmed by 4 bases and V by 2 bases; bases with no gene match: 7. The CDR3 loop spans 15 amino acids. Germline V CDR1 and CDR2: MNHEY, SVGAGI.